These T cell receptor beta chains were read from a single sample in a study of blood T cell repertoires in COVID-19. Generated by immunoSEQ multiplex PCR, the TCRdb table keeps only in-frame clones and is missing some. The table has about 260,000 clones, 75% to 90% seen once. Input material: peripheral blood. These receptors were obtained from a man aged 30 to 45 with active or convalescent COVID-19. The CDR3 runs from the conserved cysteine through the conserved F or W. The order of the fields is J gene, D gene, clone size, V gene, CDR3 DNA, CDR3 protein. D genes are given only for firm matches. Size is stated for part of the rows, as once, few or many counts, or as a class when the clone is expanded.

>TRBJ2-3|TRBD2|NA|TRBV7-3
TGTGCCAGCAGCGACCCCCGGGGGGTTTCAGATACGCAGTATTTT
CASSDPRGVSDTQYF
>TRBJ2-1|NA|NA|TRBV18
TGTGCCAGCTCACTGTTAGACAATGAGCAGTTCTTC
CASSLLDNEQFF
>TRBJ1-2|NA|NA|TRBV18
TGTGCCAGCTCACAAACGGAGAAGGGGCGTCTCGGCTATGGCTACACCTTC
CASSQTEKGRLGYGYTF
>TRBJ1-3|NA|NA|TRBV15
TGTGCCACCAGCAGATCCCAGGTCTCCGGAAACACCATATATTTT
CATSRSQVSGNTIYF
>TRBJ1-1|NA|once|TRBV5-1
TGCGCCAGCAGCTCGACGCGGGGGCTCAACACTGAAGCTTTCTTT
CASSSTRGLNTEAFF
>TRBJ2-5|TRBD2|NA|TRBV30
TGTGCCTGGACTAGCGGGAACCAAGAGACCCAGTACTTC
CAWTSGNQETQYF
>TRBJ1-1|NA|NA|TRBV28
TGTGCCAGCAGGACGACCACAGTGAACACTGAAGCTTTCTTT
CASRTTTVNTEAFF
>TRBJ2-6|TRBD1|NA|TRBV5-1
TGCGCCAGCAGCACCAAGGACAGGGGTGAGAGTGGGGCCAACGTCCTGACTTTC
CASSTKDRGESGANVLTF
>TRBJ1-4|TRBD1|NA|TRBV25-1
TGTGCCTCAAAGGGGCGGGGACAGCATAATGAAAAACTGTTTTTT
CASKGRGQHNEKLFF
>TRBJ1-6|TRBD1|few|TRBV6-4
TGTGCCAGCAGTGACGGACAGGGGGCTGATTCACCCCTCCACTTT
CASSDGQGADSPLHF
>TRBJ2-5|TRBD2|NA|TRBV24-1
TGTGCCACCAGTGATTCTCGGCCCGGGGGGTTGGAGACCCAGTACTTC
CATSDSRPGGLETQYF
>TRBJ1-1|TRBD1|NA|TRBV19
TGTGCCAGTAGTGGGACAGGGGTGAACACTGAAGCTTTCTTT
CASSGTGVNTEAFF
>TRBJ1-2|NA|NA|TRBV10-1
TGCGCCAGCAGTGAGTCGGAGGGCTATGGCTACACCTTC
CASSESEGYGYTF
>TRBJ1-2|TRBD1|NA|TRBV3-1/TRBV3-2
TGTGCCAGCAGCGAAGGACAGGGCGGCTACACCTTC
CASSEGQGGYTF
>TRBJ1-2|NA|NA|TRBV3-1/TRBV3-2
TGTGCCAGCAGCCAAGTTGGGGGAGGGTATGGCTACACCTTC
CASSQVGGGYGYTF
>TRBJ1-5|NA|NA|TRBV7-9
TGTGCCAGCATACCGGGAAATAGCAATCAGCCCCAGCATTTT
CASIPGNSNQPQHF
>TRBJ2-3|NA|NA|TRBV27
TGTGCCAGCAGTTTGAGCGGGTGGGGCACAGATACGCAGTATTTT
CASSLSGWGTDTQYF
>TRBJ1-1|NA|NA|TRBV5-1
TGCGCCAGCAGCTTGGGACAAACTTACACTGAAGCTTTCTTT
CASSLGQTYTEAFF
>TRBJ2-1|TRBD2|NA|TRBV10-3
TGTGCCATCAGCCAGCGGGGGGACTCCTACAATGAGCAGTTCTTC
CAISQRGDSYNEQFF
>TRBJ1-6|NA|NA|TRBV13
TGTGCCAGCAGCTTAGGCCTCCCGGAGATCAATTCACCCCTCCACTTT
CASSLGLPEINSPLHF
>TRBJ1-2|NA|NA|TRBV5-1
TGCGCCAGCAGCGGAAGGACAGCTAACTATGGCTACACCTTC
CASSGRTANYGYTF
>TRBJ1-1|TRBD1|NA|TRBV6-1
TGTGCCAGCAGTGATGTCGGGACAGCAAACACTGAAGCTTTCTTT
CASSDVGTANTEAFF
>TRBJ2-7|NA|NA|TRBV10-3
TGTGCCATCAGTGGGTCTGAGGATGGGGACACCTACTACGAGCAGTACTTC
CAISGSEDGDTYYEQYF
>TRBJ2-7|TRBD1|NA|TRBV30
TGTGCCTGGAGTGTAAGGACAGGGGACGAGCAGTACTTC
CAWSVRTGDEQYF
>TRBJ2-1|TRBD2|NA|TRBV5-1
TGCGCCAGCAGCCCGGGGGGGCAATTAAATGAGCAGTTCTTC
CASSPGGQLNEQFF
>TRBJ2-5|NA|NA|TRBV30
TGTGCCGGAACAGTCGCCGAGACCCAGTACTTC
CAGTVAETQYF
>TRBJ1-6|TRBD1|NA|TRBV5-8
TGTGCCAGCAGCTTGGGACAGGGAGGTAATTCACCCCTCCACTTT
CASSLGQGGNSPLHF
>TRBJ1-2|NA|once|TRBV4-2
TGTGCCAGCAGCCAAGCTGGGGGGGACTACTATGGCTACACCTTC
CASSQAGGDYYGYTF
>TRBJ1-6|NA|NA|TRBV30
TGTGCCTGGAATTCAGGCACCCATTCACCCCTCCACTTT
CAWNSGTHSPLHF
>TRBJ1-6|NA|NA|TRBV18
TGTGCCAGCTCACCACGCGGGGAGAATTCACCCCTCCACTTT
CASSPRGENSPLHF
>TRBJ2-7|NA|NA|TRBV11-2
TGTGCCAGCAGCTTAGGGCAACGATCCTACGAGCAGTACTTC
CASSLGQRSYEQYF
>TRBJ1-1|NA|once|TRBV6-5
TGTGCCAGCAGTTACTCCTCGGGGGGGAACACTGAAGCTTTCTTT
CASSYSSGGNTEAFF
>TRBJ1-5|TRBD1|NA|TRBV6-1
TGTGCCAGCAGTCCCCAGGGGGATAGCAATCAGCCCCAGCATTTT
CASSPQGDSNQPQHF
>TRBJ1-2|NA|NA|TRBV2
TGTGCCAGCAGTGAAGCGCTTTTTCAAAGGGGTAGAGGCTACACCTTC
CASSEALFQRGRGYTF
>TRBJ2-2|NA|once|TRBV12-3/TRBV12-4
TGTGCCAGCAGGTCAGGGGACGGGGAGCTGTTTTTT
CASRSGDGELFF
>TRBJ1-1|TRBD1|NA|TRBV4-3
TGCGCCAGCAGCCAAGAGGTAGGGGGCGATGGGATTTTTGAAGCTTTCTTT
CASSQEVGGDGIFEAFF
>TRBJ1-2|TRBD1|NA|TRBV7-9
TGTGCCAGCAGCCCAGAGACAGGGTCCCTCTATGGCTACACCTTC
CASSPETGSLYGYTF
>TRBJ2-2|NA|NA|TRBV5-1
TGCGCCAGCAGTCCACGCGCACAGGGAGACACCGGGGAGCTGTTTTTT
CASSPRAQGDTGELFF
>TRBJ2-5|TRBD1|NA|TRBV6-6
TGTGCCAGCAGTCGGTCCGGGACAGGGCCACAAGAGACCCAGTACTTC
CASSRSGTGPQETQYF
>TRBJ1-4|TRBD1|NA|TRBV9
TGTGCCAGCAGCGCCCTTTCGGGACAGGGTAATGAAAAACTGTTTTTT
CASSALSGQGNEKLFF
>TRBJ1-1|NA|NA|TRBV2
TGTGCCGCCCGGGTGGCGGCTAACACTGAAGCTTTCTTT
CAARVAANTEAFF